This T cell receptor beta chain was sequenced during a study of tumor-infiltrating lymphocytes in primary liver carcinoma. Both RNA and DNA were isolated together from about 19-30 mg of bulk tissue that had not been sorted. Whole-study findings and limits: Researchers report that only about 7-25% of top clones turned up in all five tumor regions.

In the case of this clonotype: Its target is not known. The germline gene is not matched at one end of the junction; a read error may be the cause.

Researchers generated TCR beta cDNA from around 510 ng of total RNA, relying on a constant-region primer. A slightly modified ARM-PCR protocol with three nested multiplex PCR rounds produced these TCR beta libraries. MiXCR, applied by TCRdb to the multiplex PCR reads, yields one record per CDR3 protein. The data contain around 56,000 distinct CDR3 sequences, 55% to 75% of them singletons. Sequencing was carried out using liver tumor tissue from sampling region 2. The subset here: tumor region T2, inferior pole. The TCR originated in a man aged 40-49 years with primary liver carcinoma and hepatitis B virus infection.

The CDR3 DNA sequence: TGTGCCAGCAGTCACGCGCGCGGACAGGGGAGGAATGAGCGGTTCTTC. It translates to CASSHARGQGRNERFF. This sequence joins TRBV27 and TRBJ2-1; 9 nucleotides line up with TRBD1. Germline assignment: CDR1 MNHEY and CDR2 SMNVEV (reference sequence). This CDR3 is 16 amino acids long.